The present T cell receptor beta chain was sequenced within a study of T cell clones after liver transplantation. Study-wide context: Until 12-24 months post-transplant, subjects got standard immunosuppression and no induction. Samples came pre-transplant, pre-randomization before withdrawal, and post-randomization after withdrawal ended. Study results and caveats: Graft donor-reactive T cells possibly entered the graft instead of undergoing deletion.

A note on this clone: Its cognate antigen is unknown.

Clones were sequenced by immunoSEQ multiplex PCR, and TCRdb holds only the in-frame ones, with some missing. Seen here are about 74,000 clones, about four fifths observed once, and the top ten hold about 0.6%. Germline assignment: CDR1 KGHSH and CDR2 LQKENI. The CDR3 extends over 15 amino acids. V was shortened by 2 bases and J by 0 bases, with 9 bases between the two germline ends. Sorting of unstimulated PBMCs yielded separate CD3+CD4+ and CD3+CD8+ fractions. Sample: CD4+ T cells from blood, taken before liver transplant. The chain recombines TRBV18 with TRBJ2-3, with D uncertain. This receptor was obtained from a human donor who received a liver transplant. CDR3 in DNA: TGTGCCAGCTCACCAGAACTGTTAAGCACAGATACGCAGTATTTT. It yields the protein CASSPELLSTDTQYF.